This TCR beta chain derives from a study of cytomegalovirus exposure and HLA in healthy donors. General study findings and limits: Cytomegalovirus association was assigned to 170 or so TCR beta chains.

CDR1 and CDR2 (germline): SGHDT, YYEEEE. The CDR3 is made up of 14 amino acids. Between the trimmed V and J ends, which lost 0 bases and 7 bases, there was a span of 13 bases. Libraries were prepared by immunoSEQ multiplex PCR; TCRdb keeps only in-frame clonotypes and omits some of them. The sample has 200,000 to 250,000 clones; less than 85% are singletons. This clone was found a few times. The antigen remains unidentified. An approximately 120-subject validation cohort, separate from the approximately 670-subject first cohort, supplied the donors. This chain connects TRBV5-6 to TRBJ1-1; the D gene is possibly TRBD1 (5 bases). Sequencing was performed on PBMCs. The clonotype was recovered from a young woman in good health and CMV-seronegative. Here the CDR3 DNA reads TGTGCCAGCAGCTTGGTGTCAGGGCTTAATGAAGCTTTCTTT. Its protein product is CASSLVSGLNEAFF.